This paragraph reports one TCR beta chain. This sample is drawn from a study of blood T cell repertoires in COVID-19. Study at large: The analysed material was cDNA or gDNA that came from T cells, B-cell-depleted T cells, or PBMCs.

CDR1 is MDHEN, CDR2 SYDVKM, per germline. The CDR3 is 15 amino acids. V lost 6 bases to trimming and J lost 7 bases, with 19 bases between them. Authors' analysis steps: The authors estimated nucleated cell counts from reference gene primer amplification. Sequencing was performed with immunoSEQ multiplex PCR; in TCRdb, only in-frame clones are kept and a portion is missing. Clonal size and the V and J genes are those of that table, whereas D and trimming came from the DNA. The table lists about 170,000 clones, approximately 80% of them singletons, with 2.9% in the top ten. The V gene is TRBV28, the J gene TRBJ1-5, with D possibly TRBD1 on 6 matching bases. The sequencing input was peripheral blood. The TCR sequence derives from a woman aged 60-75 years with acute or convalescent COVID-19. In nucleotides, the CDR3 is TGTGCCAGCAGCCAGGAACAGGGCGGATGGCAGCCCCAGCATTTT. It is translated as CASSQEQGGWQPQHF.